The clone carrying this T cell receptor beta chain has ten or more counts. Its antigen remains unidentified. This sample is drawn from a study of regulatory T cells in long-lasting Graves disease. The sample's time point: newly diagnosed GD, antithyroid drugs for less than 3 months. From PBMCs, RNA was extracted and then used to make the TCR library. General study findings and limits: Segments TRBV28, TRBJ1-2 and TRBJ2-5 showed preferential usage in persistent disease. In persistent patients, shared public clonotypes (around 2,500) outnumbered those in new patients (about 970). Persistent Graves' patients showed reduced TCR diversity versus newly diagnosed patients.

The V and J ends lost 5 bases and 6 bases, in that order; junction bases with no gene match: 10. The germline gives CDR1 MNHEY, CDR2 SVGEGT. The CDR3 extends over 16 amino acids. According to the study, TCR beta libraries were built with iRepertoire HTBI primers and CDR3-region Arm-PCR. TCRdb reanalysed the multiplex PCR reads using MiXCR and keeps one entry per CDR3 protein. The sample has hundreds of thousands of distinct CDR3 sequences, about 16% seen once; the top ten hold 22%. The source material was peripheral blood mononuclear cells (PBMCs), sampled at new diagnosis, from a patient treated with antithyroid drugs. The chain uses TRBV6-2 or TRBV6-3 and TRBJ2-2; TRBD1 aligns across 9 bases. This clonotype originated in a female donor with Graves disease. DNA for the CDR3: TGTGCCAGCAGTCTGCACTTTGGACAGGGGTCCGGGGAGCTGTTTTTT. Residues: CASSLHFGQGSGELFF.